Below, 5 T cell receptor beta chains from the same sample are listed, as sequenced in a study of blood T cells in healthy people across ages. Using a J-beta primer mix together with a sample-barcoded 5' primer, a second PCR was run for roughly 6 to 11 cycles. TCRdb redid the calling of the 5' RACE reads with MiXCR, one entry per CDR3 protein. The sample contains more than 800,000 distinct CDR3 sequences, under 45% of which appear only once. Sequenced: blood. These receptors all come from a woman in her fifties or sixties in good health.

Comments on this clonotype: Compared with germline, one end of the junction differs, possibly owing to a read error. The V and J genes are TRBV7-6 and TRBJ1-2; 9 nucleotides line up with TRBD1. Per the germline V gene, CDR1 is SGHVS and CDR2 is FNYEAQ. The CDR3 has 16 residues. CDR3 loop: CASSLGQTGGYYGCTF. The CDR3 DNA is TGTGCCAGCAGCTTAGGCCAAACAGGGGGCTACTATGGCTGCACCTTC.

This clonotype was recorded a few times. This sequence joins TRBV5-6 and TRBJ2-5; D possibly corresponds to TRBD2 (5 bases). This CDR3 contains 14 residues. With 0 bases removed from V and 5 bases from J, the gap between germline ends came to 11 bases. Germline-derived CDR1 and CDR2 are SGHDT and YYEEEE. The CDR3 sequence is CASSLERGFETQYF. The DNA of the CDR3 is TGTGCCAGCAGCTTGGAACGGGGATTCGAGACCCAGTACTTC.

The chain's CDR3 is CSASRGLTEAFF. CDR3 coding DNA: TGCAGCGCTTCCAGGGGTCTCACTGAAGCTTTCTTT. This chain connects TRBV29-1 to TRBJ1-1, with D perhaps TRBD1 (6 bases). Trimming stripped 7 bases from V and 4 bases from J, with 13 bases between. The germline V gene encodes CDR1 SQVTM and CDR2 ANQGSEA. This CDR3 has 12 residues. The complete variable domain, with remaining parts taken from reference TRBV29-1 and TRBJ1-1, reads SAVISQKPSRDICQRGTSLTIQCQVDSQVTMMFWYRQQPGQSLTLIATANQGSEATYESGFVIDKFPISRPNLTFSTLTVSNMSPEDSSIYLCSASRGLTEAFFGQGTRLTVV.

The V and J genes are TRBV6-5 and TRBJ2-1; 8 nucleotides line up with TRBD2. This CDR3 spans 15 amino acids. Germline V gives CDR1 MNHEY, CDR2 SVGAGI. The J segment lost 9 bases and the V segment lost 8 bases, leaving 15 bases of the junction unmatched. This CDR3 is CASRLGGRTPGEQFF. The CDR3 region has the DNA TGTGCCAGCCGATTGGGCGGGAGGACCCCGGGTGAGCAGTTCTTC.

The chain carries TRBV7-2 and TRBJ2-4, with D uncertain. TRBJ2-7 explains the end of the DNA better; the J call may be wrong. The CDR3 contains 14 residues. Germline V gene data show CDR1 as SGHTA and CDR2 as FQGNSA. CDR3 sequence: CASSLVASRREQYF. The CDR3 DNA reads as TGTGCCAGCAGCTTAGTGGCGAGTAGGCGCGAGCAGTACTTC.